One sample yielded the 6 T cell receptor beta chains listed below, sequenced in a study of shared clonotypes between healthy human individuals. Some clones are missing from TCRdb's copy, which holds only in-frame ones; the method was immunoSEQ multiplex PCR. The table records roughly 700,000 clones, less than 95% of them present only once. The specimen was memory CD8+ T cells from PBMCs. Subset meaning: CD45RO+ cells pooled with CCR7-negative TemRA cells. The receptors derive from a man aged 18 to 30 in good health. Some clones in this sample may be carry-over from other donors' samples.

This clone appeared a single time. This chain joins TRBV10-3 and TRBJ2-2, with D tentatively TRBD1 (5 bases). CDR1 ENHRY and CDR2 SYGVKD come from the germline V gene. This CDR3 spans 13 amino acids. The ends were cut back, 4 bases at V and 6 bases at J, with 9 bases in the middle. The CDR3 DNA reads TGTGCCATCAGTGTAGGGGTTGCCGGGGAGCTGTTTTTT. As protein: CAISVGVAGELFF.

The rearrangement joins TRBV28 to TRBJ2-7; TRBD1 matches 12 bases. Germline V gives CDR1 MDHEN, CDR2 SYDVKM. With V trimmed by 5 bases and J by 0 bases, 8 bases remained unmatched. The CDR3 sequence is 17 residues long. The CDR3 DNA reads TGTGCCAGCAGTCCCCGGGACAGGGGGCCGTCCTCCTACGAGCAGTACTTC. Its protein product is CASSPRDRGPSSYEQYF.

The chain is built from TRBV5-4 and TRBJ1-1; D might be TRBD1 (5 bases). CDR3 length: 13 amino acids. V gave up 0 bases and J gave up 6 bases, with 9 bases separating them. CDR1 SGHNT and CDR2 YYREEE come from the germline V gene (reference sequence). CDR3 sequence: CASSLEAGPEAFF. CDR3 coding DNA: TGTGCCAGCAGCTTGGAGGCAGGGCCTGAAGCTTTCTTT.

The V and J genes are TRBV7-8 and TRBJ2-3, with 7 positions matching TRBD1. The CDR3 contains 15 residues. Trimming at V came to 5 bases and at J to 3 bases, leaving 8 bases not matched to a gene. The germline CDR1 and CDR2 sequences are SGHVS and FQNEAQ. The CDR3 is CASSGRQGLTDTQYF. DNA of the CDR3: TGTGCCAGCAGCGGGCGACAGGGATTAACAGATACGCAGTATTTT. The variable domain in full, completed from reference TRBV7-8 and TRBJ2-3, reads GAGVSQSPRYKVAKRGQDVALRCDPISGHVSLFWYQQALGQGPEFLTYFQNEAQLDKSGLPSDRFFAERPEGSVSTLKIQRTQQEDSAVYLCASSGRQGLTDTQYFGPGTRLTVL.

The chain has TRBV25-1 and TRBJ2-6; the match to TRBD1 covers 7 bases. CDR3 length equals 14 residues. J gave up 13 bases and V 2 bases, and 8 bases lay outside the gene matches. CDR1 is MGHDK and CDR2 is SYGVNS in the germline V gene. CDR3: CASSETRQGEVLTF. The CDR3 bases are TGTGCCAGCAGTGAAACCCGACAGGGAGAGGTCCTGACTTTC.

The CDR3: CASSLGGTGGGYTF. CDR3 nucleotides: TGTGCCAGCAGCTTAGGGGGGACTGGAGGTGGCTACACCTTC. V and J are TRBV7-2 and TRBJ1-2; maybe TRBD1 (5 bases). CDR3 length: 14 amino acids. Germline assignment: CDR1 SGHTA and CDR2 FQGNSA. Between the trimmed V and J ends, which lost 1 base and 7 bases, there was a span of 13 bases.